Below, 18 T cell receptor beta chains from the same sample are listed, as sequenced in a study of blood T cell repertoires in COVID-19. The protocol was immunoSEQ multiplex PCR, while the TCRdb copy is restricted to in-frame clones and leaves out a portion. The sample carries 120,000 to 150,000 clones, around nine tenths recorded once. The sample comprised peripheral blood. These receptor sequences come from a man aged 55 to 70 with active or convalescent COVID-19.

The V gene is TRBV2, the J gene TRBJ2-5; D not resolved. Germline loops: CDR1 SNHLY, CDR2 FYNNEI. The CDR3 sequence is 12 residues long. Trimming left V 4 bases short and J 3 bases short, with 6 bases between. CDR3 loop: CASSVQKETQYF. CDR3 nucleotide sequence: TGTGCCAGCAGTGTTCAGAAAGAGACCCAGTACTTC. The whole variable domain, remainder taken from reference TRBV2 and TRBJ2-5, is EPEVTQTPSHQVTQMGQEVILRCVPISNHLYFYWYRQILGQKVEFLVSFYNNEISEKSEIFDDQFSVERPDGSNFTLKIRSTKLEDSAMYFCASSVQKETQYFGPGTRLLVL.

J is TRBJ2-2 and V is TRBV5-1; TRBD2 aligns across 7 bases. There are 13 residues in the CDR3. The V and J ends lost 4 bases and 4 bases, in that order; junction bases with no gene match: 1. CDR1 is SGHRS, CDR2 YFSETQ, per germline. CDR3 nucleotide sequence: TGCGCCAGCAGCCCTAGCGGCACCGGGGAGCTGTTTTTT. Protein: CASSPSGTGELFF.

The chain is built from TRBV7-3 and TRBJ2-1; D perhaps matches TRBD2 (6 bases). The CDR3 totals 12 residues. The germline V gene has CDR1 SGHTA and CDR2 FQGTGA. The ends were cut back, 4 bases at V and 8 bases at J, with 9 bases in the middle. The CDR3 nucleotides are TGTGCCAGCAGCTCGGAGGGTGATGAGCAGTTCTTC. Translated, it gives CASSSEGDEQFF.

This chain links TRBV27 with TRBJ1-2; the match to TRBD1 covers 10 bases. Germline values: CDR1 MNHEY, CDR2 SMNVEV (reference sequence). This CDR3 has 15 amino acids. V lost 0 bases to trimming and J lost 8 bases; unmatched junction nucleotides: 6. Here the CDR3 reads CASSLSGQGPRGYTF. CDR3 in DNA: TGTGCCAGCAGTTTATCGGGACAGGGGCCGAGGGGCTACACCTTC.

V is TRBV18 and J is TRBJ2-4, with D possibly being TRBD2 (5 bases). The CDR3 loop spans 17 amino acids. V was pared by 0 bases and J by 0 bases, with 12 bases between. The germline V gene encodes CDR1 KGHSH and CDR2 LQKENI. The CDR3 DNA reads as TGTGCCAGCTCACCACCGATGCTAGCCGAAGCCAAAAACATTCAGTACTTC. This sequence encodes CASSPPMLAEAKNIQYF.

The rearrangement uses TRBV5-6 and TRBJ2-6; 9 bases map to TRBD1. V shed 1 base, J shed 1 base, and the junction held 6 bases outside the gene matches. This CDR3 has 18 residues. CDR1 is SGHDT, CDR2 YYEEEE, per germline. CDR3 region: CASSLRGTGRSGANVLTF. The CDR3 coding sequence is TGTGCCAGCAGCTTGCGCGGGACAGGGAGATCTGGGGCCAACGTCCTGACTTTC. Drawing the rest from reference TRBV5-6 and TRBJ2-6, the complete variable domain is DAGVTQSPTHLIKTRGQQVTLRCSPKSGHDTVSWYQQALGQGPQFIFQYYEEEERQRGNFPDRFSGHQFPNYSSELNVNALLLGDSALYLCASSLRGTGRSGANVLTFGAGSRLTVL.

The gene calls are TRBV7-9 and TRBJ2-2; TRBD1 agrees at 7 bases. There are 13 residues in the CDR3. After removal of 5 bases from V and 6 bases from J, the junction contained 3 bases not matched to a gene. Looked up from germline, CDR1 is SEHNR and CDR2 is FQNEAQ (reference sequence). CDR3 bases: TGTGCCAGCAGCAATCAGGGGGCCGGGGAGCTGTTTTTT. It yields the protein CASSNQGAGELFF.

The DNA of the CDR3 is TGTGCCAGCAGCTTAGGGGGGCACGCAATCTACGAGCAGTACTTC. Its protein is CASSLGGHAIYEQYF. The chain recombines TRBV13 with TRBJ2-7; tentative D call: TRBD1 (5 bases). The CDR3 is 15 residues long. Trimming stripped 0 bases from V and 3 bases from J, with 12 bases between. Germline CDR1 is PRHDT and CDR2 is FYEKMQ (reference sequence).

This chain links TRBV5-1 with TRBJ2-2; D might be TRBD2 (5 bases). Germline CDR1 and CDR2: SGHRS and YFSETQ. The CDR3 has 14 amino acids. Trimming cost V 4 bases and J 7 bases, with 14 bases left between them. DNA of the CDR3: TGCGCCAGCAGCCCGACGGGTGCGGGCGGGGAGCTGTTTTTT. Translated, it gives CASSPTGAGGELFF. The full variable domain, with the rest looked up from reference TRBV5-1 and TRBJ2-2, is KAGVTQTPRYLIKTRGQQVTLSCSPISGHRSVSWYQQTPGQGLQFLFEYFSETQRNKGNFPGRFSGRQFSNSRSEMNVSTLELGDSALYLCASSPTGAGGELFFGEGSRLTVL.

The chain carries TRBV19 and TRBJ2-1; tentatively, D is TRBD2 (6 bases). The CDR3 is 14 amino acids. The germline gives CDR1 LNHDA, CDR2 SQIVND (reference sequence). V gave up 10 bases and J gave up 9 bases, with 22 bases separating them. The CDR3 coding sequence is TGTGCCACTAACCGCGGAGGGAGGAATAGTGAGCAGTTCTTC. This gives the protein CATNRGGRNSEQFF.

The V gene is TRBV7-9, the J gene TRBJ2-5; 10 nucleotides match TRBD2. CDR1 and CDR2 from the germline V gene are SEHNR and FQNEAQ (reference sequence). The CDR3 covers 14 residues. The V gene end was trimmed by 7 bases and the J gene end by 0 bases; junction bases not matched to a gene: 2. Here the CDR3 DNA reads TGTGCCAGCAAAACTAGCGGGAACCAAGAGACCCAGTACTTC. Its translation is CASKTSGNQETQYF.

The genes are TRBV5-6 and TRBJ2-7, with 9 bases lining up with TRBD2. The CDR3 covers 12 residues. After removal of 4 bases from V and 6 bases from J, the junction contained 2 bases not matched to a gene. Germline lookup yields CDR1 SGHDT and CDR2 YYEEEE. The DNA for the CDR3 is TGTGCCAGCAGCCTGACTAGCGGCGAGCAGTACTTC. Its translation: CASSLTSGEQYF.

DNA for the CDR3: TGCGCCAGCAGCTTGGATATAGCTAACTATGGCTACACCTTC. Amino acid sequence: CASSLDIANYGYTF. J is TRBJ1-2 and V is TRBV5-1; no firm D call. CDR3 length equals 14 residues. V was trimmed by 0 bases and J by 0 bases, leaving 6 bases between them. Germline CDR1 SGHRS, CDR2 YFSETQ.

The chain combines TRBV9 with TRBJ2-1; 11 nucleotides line up with TRBD2. Losses at the gene ends were 4 bases for V and 5 bases for J; bases not matched to a gene: 5. The CDR3 extends over 15 amino acids. Germline values: CDR1 SGDLS, CDR2 YYNGEE. CDR3 in DNA: TGTGCCAGCAGCACGGGACTAGCGGCCAACAATGAGCAGTTCTTC. Amino acids: CASSTGLAANNEQFF.

This clone is a singleton in its sample. The chain has TRBV18 and TRBJ2-2, with D possibly being TRBD2 (6 bases). The CDR3 extends over 16 amino acids. V gave up 5 bases and J gave up 6 bases, with 19 bases separating them. From germline, CDR1 is KGHSH and CDR2 LQKENI. The CDR3 bases are TGTGCCAGCTCAGCGACTAGGGCCGTACAAGCCGGGGAGCTGTTTTTT. Translating it yields CASSATRAVQAGELFF.

In nucleotides, the CDR3 is TGTGCCAGCAGCTTAGATGGGGCCCCCTACGAGCAGTACTTC. Its protein product is CASSLDGAPYEQYF. The chain recombines TRBV7-9 with TRBJ2-7; TRBD1 is a possible D gene (5 bases). V gave up 1 base and J gave up 2 bases, with 9 bases separating them. This CDR3 contains 14 residues. Germline CDR1 is SEHNR and CDR2 is FQNEAQ (reference sequence). Variable domain in full (rest from reference TRBV7-9 and TRBJ2-7): DTGVSQNPRHKITKRGQNVTFRCDPISEHNRLYWYRQTLGQGPEFLTYFQNEAQLEKSRLLSDRFSAERPKGSFSTLEIQRTEQGDSAMYLCASSLDGAPYEQYFGPGTRLTVT.

V usage is TRBV7-8 and J usage is TRBJ2-1; D possibly corresponds to TRBD2 (5 bases). V was cut by 5 bases and J by 7 bases, with 12 bases left in between. CDR3 length: 13 amino acids. Germline V CDR1 and CDR2: SGHVS, FQNEAQ. Here the CDR3 DNA reads TGTGCCAGCAGCCCCCGTGGAGGTAATGAGCAGTTCTTC. Its protein product is CASSPRGGNEQFF.

The gene calls are TRBV10-3 and TRBJ2-7; D gene unclear. Germline loops: CDR1 ENHRY, CDR2 SYGVKD. CDR3 length: 11 amino acids. The V gene lost 6 bases and the J gene lost 3 bases, with 6 bases spanning the gap. The CDR3 DNA sequence: TGTGCCATCAGGACAATCTACGAGCAGTACTTC. It translates to CAIRTIYEQYF.